Given below is one T cell receptor beta chain in context. Its target is unknown. The sample is drawn from a study of OX40 agonist ivuxolimab in advanced cancers. Study-wide background: Those treated in dose escalation had hepatocellular carcinoma, melanoma, renal cell cancer or head and neck cancer. Regarding the study as a whole: Expanded clones were, on average, more numerous in CD8+ T cells than in CD4+.

CDR3 size: 13 residues. Germline V gives CDR1 SGHTA, CDR2 FQGNSA. After removal of 6 bases from V and 5 bases from J, the junction contained 7 bases not matched to a gene. The table came from immunoSEQ multiplex PCR; TCRdb's copy has only in-frame clones and leaves some out. Of tens of thousands of clones listed, just under 95% are singletons. The chain uses TRBV7-2 and TRBJ2-7; TRBD1 matches 7 bases. The sequencing used CD4+ or CD8+ T cells sorted from blood, collected in a trial of the OX40 agonist ivuxolimab. The receptor was derived from an adult with an advanced solid tumor such as melanoma, head and neck, liver or kidney cancer. As DNA, the CDR3 is TGTGCCAGCAGGGAGACAGGGTACGACGAGCAGTACTTC. Protein sequence: CASRETGYDEQYF.